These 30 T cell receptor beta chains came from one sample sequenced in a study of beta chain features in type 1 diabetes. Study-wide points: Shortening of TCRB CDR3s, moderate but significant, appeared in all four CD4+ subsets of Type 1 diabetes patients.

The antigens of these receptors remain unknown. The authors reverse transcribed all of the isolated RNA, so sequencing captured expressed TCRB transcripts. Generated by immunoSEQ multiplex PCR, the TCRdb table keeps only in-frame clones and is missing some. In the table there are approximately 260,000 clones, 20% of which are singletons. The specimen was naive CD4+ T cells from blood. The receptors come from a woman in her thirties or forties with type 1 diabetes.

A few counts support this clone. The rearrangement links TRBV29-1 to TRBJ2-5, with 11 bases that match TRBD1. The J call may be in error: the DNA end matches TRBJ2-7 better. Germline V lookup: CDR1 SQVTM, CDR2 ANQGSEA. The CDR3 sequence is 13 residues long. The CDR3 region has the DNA TGCAGCGTTGTGGGGGACAGGGGGTACGAGCAGTACTTC. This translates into CSVVGDRGYEQYF.

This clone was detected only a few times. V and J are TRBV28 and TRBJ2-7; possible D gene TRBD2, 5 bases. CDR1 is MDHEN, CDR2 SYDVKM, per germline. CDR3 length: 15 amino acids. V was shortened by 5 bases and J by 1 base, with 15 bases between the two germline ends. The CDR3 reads CASSLPGSKSYEQYF. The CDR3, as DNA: TGTGCCAGCAGTCTCCCGGGGTCAAAGTCCTACGAGCAGTACTTC.

The DNA of the CDR3 is TGTGCCAGCAGTTACTCTCCGGGTCAGCCCCAGCATTTT. This translates into CASSYSPGQPQHF. The rearrangement uses TRBV6-6 and TRBJ1-5; D not certain. The germline V gene encodes CDR1 MNHNY and CDR2 SVGAGI (reference sequence). The CDR3 is 13 residues long. Trimming cost V 0 bases and J 6 bases, with 6 bases left between them.

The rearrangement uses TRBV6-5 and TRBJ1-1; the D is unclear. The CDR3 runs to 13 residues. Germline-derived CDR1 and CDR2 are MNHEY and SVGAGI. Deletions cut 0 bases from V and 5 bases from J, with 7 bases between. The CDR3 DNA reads TGTGCCAGCAGTTACTCGCCGGGGACTGAAGCTTTCTTT. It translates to CASSYSPGTEAFF.

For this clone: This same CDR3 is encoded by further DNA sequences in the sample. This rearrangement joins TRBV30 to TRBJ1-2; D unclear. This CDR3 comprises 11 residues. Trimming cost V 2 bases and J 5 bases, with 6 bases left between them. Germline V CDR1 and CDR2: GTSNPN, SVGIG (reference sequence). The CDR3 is CAWSPGYGYTF. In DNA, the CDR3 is TGTGCCTGGAGTCCAGGATATGGCTACACCTTC.

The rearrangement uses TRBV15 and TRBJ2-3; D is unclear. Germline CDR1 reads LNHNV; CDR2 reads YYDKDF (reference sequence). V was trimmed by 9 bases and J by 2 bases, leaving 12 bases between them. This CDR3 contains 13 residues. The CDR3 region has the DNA TGTGCCACTTCGCCCGCACACACAGATACGCAGTATTTT. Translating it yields CATSPAHTDTQYF.

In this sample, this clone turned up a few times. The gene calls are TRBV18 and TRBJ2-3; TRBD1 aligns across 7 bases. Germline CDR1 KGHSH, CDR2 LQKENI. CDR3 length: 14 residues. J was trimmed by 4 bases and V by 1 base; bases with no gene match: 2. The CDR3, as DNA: TGTGCCAGCTCACCACGACAGGGCGCAGATACGCAGTATTTT. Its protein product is CASSPRQGADTQYF. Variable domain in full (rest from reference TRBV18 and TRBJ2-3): NAGVMQNPRHLVRRRGQEARLRCSPMKGHSHVYWYRQLPEEGLKFMVYLQKENIIDESGMPKERFSAEFPKEGPSILRIQQVVRGDSAAYFCASSPRQGADTQYFGPGTRLTVL.

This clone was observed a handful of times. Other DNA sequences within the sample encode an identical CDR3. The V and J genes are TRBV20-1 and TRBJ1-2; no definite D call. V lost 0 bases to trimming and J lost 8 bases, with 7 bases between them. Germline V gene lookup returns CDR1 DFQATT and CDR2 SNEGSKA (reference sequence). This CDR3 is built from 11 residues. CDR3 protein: CSAREGGGYTF. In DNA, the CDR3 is TGCAGTGCTAGAGAGGGAGGCGGCTACACCTTC.

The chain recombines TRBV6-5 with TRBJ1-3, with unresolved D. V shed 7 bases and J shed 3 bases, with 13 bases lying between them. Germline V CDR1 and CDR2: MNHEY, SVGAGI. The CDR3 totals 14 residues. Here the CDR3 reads CASMLNYDGNTIYF. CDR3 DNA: TGTGCCAGCATGTTGAACTACGATGGAAACACCATATATTTT.

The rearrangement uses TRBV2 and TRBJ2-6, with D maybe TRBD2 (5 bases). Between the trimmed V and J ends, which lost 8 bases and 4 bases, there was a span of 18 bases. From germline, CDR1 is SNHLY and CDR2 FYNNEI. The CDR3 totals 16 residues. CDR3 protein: CASPVLGPGGANVLTF. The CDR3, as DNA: TGTGCCAGCCCTGTCTTAGGTCCGGGAGGGGCCAACGTCCTGACTTTC.

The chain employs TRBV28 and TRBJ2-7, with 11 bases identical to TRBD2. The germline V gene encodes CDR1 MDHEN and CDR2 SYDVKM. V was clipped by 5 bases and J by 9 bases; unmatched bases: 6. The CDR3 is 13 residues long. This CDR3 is CASSPRTSGLQYF. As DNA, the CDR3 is TGTGCCAGCAGTCCCCGGACTAGCGGGCTGCAGTACTTC.

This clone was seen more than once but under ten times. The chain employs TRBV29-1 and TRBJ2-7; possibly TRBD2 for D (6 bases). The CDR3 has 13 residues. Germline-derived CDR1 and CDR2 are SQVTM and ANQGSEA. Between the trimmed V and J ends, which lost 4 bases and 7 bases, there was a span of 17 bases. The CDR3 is CSVGRRGLQEQYF. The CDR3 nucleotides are TGCAGCGTTGGGCGTAGGGGACTTCAAGAGCAGTACTTC.

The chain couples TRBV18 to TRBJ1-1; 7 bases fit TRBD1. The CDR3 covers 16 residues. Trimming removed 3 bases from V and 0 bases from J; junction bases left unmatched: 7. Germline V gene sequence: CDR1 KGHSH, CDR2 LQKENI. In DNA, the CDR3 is TGTGCCAGCTCACCGGGACAGTGGGGCCTGAACACTGAAGCTTTCTTT. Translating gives CASSPGQWGLNTEAFF.

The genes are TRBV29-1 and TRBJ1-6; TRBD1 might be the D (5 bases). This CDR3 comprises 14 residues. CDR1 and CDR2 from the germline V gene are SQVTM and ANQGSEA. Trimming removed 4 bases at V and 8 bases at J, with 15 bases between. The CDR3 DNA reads TGCAGCGTTGTAGCCGGAGGGGCTGATTCACCCCTCCACTTT. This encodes CSVVAGGADSPLHF.

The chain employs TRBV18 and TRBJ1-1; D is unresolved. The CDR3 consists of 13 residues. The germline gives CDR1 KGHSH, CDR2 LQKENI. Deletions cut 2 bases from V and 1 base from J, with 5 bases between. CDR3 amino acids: CASSPTQNTEAFF. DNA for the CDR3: TGTGCCAGCTCACCAACTCAGAACACTGAAGCTTTCTTT.

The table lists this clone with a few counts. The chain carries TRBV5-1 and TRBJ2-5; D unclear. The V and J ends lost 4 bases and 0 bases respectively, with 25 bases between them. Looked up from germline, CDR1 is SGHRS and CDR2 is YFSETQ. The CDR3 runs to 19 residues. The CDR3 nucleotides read TGCGCCAGCAGCGCCATCCGTATGTCGCCCCGAGCGTACCAAGAGACCCAGTACTTC. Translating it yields CASSAIRMSPRAYQETQYF.

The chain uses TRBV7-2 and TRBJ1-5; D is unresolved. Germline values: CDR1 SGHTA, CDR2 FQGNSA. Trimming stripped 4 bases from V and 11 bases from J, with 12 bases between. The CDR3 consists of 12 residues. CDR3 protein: CASSYSGRAQHF. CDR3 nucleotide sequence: TGTGCCAGCAGCTATAGCGGACGAGCCCAGCATTTT.

For the CDR3, the DNA is TGTGCCAGCAGCTTGCGGACAGGGGATTCTTCACCCCTCCACTTT. Translated, it gives CASSLRTGDSSPLHF. The gene calls are TRBV7-6 and TRBJ1-6; 9 nucleotides line up with TRBD1. V lost 3 bases to trimming and J lost 9 bases; unmatched junction nucleotides: 6. The CDR3 has 15 residues. CDR1 is SGHVS, CDR2 FNYEAQ, per germline.

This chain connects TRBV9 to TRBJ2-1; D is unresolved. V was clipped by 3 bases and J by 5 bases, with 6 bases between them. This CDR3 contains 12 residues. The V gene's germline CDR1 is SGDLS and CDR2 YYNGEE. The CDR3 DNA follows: TGTGCCAGCAGCGCACAGCACAATGAGCAGTTCTTC. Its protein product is CASSAQHNEQFF. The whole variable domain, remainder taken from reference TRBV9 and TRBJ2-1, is DSGVTQTPKHLITATGQRVTLRCSPRSGDLSVYWYQQSLDQGLQFLIQYYNGEERAKGNILERFSAQQFPDLHSELNLSSLELGDSALYFCASSAQHNEQFFGPGTRLTVL.

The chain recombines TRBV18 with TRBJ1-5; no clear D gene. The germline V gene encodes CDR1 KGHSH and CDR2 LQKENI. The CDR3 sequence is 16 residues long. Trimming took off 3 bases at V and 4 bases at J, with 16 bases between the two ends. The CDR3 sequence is CASSPARVYGNQPQHF. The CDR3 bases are TGTGCCAGCTCACCGGCGCGGGTCTATGGTAATCAGCCCCAGCATTTT. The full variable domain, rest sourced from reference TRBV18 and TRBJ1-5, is NAGVMQNPRHLVRRRGQEARLRCSPMKGHSHVYWYRQLPEEGLKFMVYLQKENIIDESGMPKERFSAEFPKEGPSILRIQQVVRGDSAAYFCASSPARVYGNQPQHFGDGTRLSIL.

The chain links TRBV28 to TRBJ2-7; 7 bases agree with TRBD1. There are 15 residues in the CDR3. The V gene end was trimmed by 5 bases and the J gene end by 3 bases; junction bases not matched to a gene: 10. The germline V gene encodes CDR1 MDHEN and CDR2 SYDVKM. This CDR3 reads CASSPGQSLDYEQYF. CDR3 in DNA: TGTGCCAGCAGTCCGGGACAGAGTTTAGACTACGAGCAGTACTTC.

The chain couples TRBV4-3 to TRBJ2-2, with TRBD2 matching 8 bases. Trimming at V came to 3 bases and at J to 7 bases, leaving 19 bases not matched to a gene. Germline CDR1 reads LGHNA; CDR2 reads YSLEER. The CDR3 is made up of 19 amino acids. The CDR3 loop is CASSQTLWEQRESGGELFF. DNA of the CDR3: TGCGCCAGCAGCCAGACGCTCTGGGAACAGCGGGAGAGTGGCGGGGAGCTGTTTTTT.

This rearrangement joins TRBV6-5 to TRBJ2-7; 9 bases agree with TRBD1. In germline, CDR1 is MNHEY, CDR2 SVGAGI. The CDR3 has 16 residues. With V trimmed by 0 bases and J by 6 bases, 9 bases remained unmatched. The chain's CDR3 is CASSYSTGQGSREQYF. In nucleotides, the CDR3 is TGTGCCAGCAGTTACTCGACGGGACAGGGTTCCCGCGAGCAGTACTTC.

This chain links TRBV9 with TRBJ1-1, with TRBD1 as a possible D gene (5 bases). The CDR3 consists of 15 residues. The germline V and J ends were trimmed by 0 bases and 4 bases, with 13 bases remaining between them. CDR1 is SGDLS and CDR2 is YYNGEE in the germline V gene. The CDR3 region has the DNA TGTGCCAGCAGCGTAGGTTACCGGGGGGGCACTGAAGCTTTCTTT. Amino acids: CASSVGYRGGTEAFF. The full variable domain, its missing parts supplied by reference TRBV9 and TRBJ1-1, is DSGVTQTPKHLITATGQRVTLRCSPRSGDLSVYWYQQSLDQGLQFLIQYYNGEERAKGNILERFSAQQFPDLHSELNLSSLELGDSALYFCASSVGYRGGTEAFFGQGTRLTVV.

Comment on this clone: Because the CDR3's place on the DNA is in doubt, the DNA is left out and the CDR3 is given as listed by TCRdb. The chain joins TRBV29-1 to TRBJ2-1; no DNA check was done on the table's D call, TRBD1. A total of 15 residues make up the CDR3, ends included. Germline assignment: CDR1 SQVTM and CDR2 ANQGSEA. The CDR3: CSVGSGTGEAWGRFF.

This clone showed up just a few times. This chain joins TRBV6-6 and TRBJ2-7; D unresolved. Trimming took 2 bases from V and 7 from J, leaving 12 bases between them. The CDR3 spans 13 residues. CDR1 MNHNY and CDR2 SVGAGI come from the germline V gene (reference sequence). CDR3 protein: CASSYPGRWEQYF. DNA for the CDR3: TGTGCCAGCAGTTACCCAGGCCGATGGGAGCAGTACTTC.

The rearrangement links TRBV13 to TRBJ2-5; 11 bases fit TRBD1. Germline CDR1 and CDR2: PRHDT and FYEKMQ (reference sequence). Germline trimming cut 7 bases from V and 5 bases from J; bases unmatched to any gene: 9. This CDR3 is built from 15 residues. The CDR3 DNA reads TGTGCCAGCACCTTGGGGACAGGGGGAATGGAGACCCAGTACTTC. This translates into CASTLGTGGMETQYF.

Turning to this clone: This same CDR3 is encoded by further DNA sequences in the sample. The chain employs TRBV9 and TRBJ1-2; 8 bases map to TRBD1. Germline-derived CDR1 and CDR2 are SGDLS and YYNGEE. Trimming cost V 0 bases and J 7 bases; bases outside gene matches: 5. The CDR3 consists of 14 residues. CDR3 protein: CASSVGTGGVGYTF. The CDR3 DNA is TGTGCCAGCAGCGTAGGAACAGGGGGGGTTGGCTACACCTTC.

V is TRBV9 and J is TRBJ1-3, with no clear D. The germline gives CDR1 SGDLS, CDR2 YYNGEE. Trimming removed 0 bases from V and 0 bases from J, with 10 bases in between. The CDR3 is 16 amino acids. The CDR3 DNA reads TGTGCCAGCAGCGTAGGGGCCGGCCGCTCTGGAAACACCATATATTTT. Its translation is CASSVGAGRSGNTIYF.

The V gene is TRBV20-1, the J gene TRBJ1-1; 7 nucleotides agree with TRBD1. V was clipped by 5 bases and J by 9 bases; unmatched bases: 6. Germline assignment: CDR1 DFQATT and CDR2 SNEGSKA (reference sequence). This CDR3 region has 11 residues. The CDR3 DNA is TGCAGTGCTCCGACAGGGTTTAAAGCTTTCTTT. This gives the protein CSAPTGFKAFF.